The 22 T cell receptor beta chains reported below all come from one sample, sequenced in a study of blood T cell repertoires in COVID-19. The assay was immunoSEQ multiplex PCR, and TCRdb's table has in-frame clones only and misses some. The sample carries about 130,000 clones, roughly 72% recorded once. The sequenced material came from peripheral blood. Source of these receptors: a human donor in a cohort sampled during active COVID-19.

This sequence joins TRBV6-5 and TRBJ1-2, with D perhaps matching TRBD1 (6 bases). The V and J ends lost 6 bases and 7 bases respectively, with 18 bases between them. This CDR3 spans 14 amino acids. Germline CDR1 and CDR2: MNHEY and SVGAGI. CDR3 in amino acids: CASSRQGSISGYTF. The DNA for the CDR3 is TGTGCCAGCAGCCGGCAGGGGTCAATCAGTGGCTACACCTTC.

As DNA, the CDR3 is TGTGCCAGCACCCTCGGGGGGGCCTCCTACGAGCAGTACTTC. Amino acid sequence: CASTLGGASYEQYF. This rearrangement joins TRBV6-5 to TRBJ2-7, with 8 bases matching TRBD2. The CDR3 loop spans 14 amino acids. Trimming removed 7 bases from V and 0 bases from J; junction bases left unmatched: 5. Germline loops: CDR1 MNHEY, CDR2 SVGAGI.

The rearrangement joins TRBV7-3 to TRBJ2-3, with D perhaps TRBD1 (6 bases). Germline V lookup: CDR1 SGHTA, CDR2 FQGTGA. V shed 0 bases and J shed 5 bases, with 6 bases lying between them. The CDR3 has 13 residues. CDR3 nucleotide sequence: TGTGCCAGCAGCTTAACAGGGGGAGATACGCAGTATTTT. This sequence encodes CASSLTGGDTQYF.

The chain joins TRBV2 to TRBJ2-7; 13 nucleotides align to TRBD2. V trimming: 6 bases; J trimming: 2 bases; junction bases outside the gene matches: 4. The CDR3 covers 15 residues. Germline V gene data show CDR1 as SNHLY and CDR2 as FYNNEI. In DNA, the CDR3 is TGTGCCAGCAGAAACGGACTAGCGGGGGCCTACGAGCAGTACTTC. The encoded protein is CASRNGLAGAYEQYF.

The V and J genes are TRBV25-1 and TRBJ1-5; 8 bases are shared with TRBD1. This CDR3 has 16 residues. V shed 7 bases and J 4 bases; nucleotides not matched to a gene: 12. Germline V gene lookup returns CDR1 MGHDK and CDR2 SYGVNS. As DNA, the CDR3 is TGTGCCAGCAAGGGCCCGGACAGGGTCTCGAATCAGCCCCAGCATTTT. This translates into CASKGPDRVSNQPQHF.

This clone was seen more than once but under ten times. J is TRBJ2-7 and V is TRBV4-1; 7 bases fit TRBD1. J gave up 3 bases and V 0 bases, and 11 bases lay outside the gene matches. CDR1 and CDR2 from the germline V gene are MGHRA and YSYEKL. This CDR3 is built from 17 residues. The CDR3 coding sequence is TGCGCCAGCAGCCAAGAACAGGGGATTTCTAGGTTCTACGAGCAGTACTTC. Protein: CASSQEQGISRFYEQYF.

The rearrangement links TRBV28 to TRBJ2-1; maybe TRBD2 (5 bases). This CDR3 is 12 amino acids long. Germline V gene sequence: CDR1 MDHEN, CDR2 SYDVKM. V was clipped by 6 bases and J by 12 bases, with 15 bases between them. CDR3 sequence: CASSPGELAQFF. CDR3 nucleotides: TGTGCCAGCAGCCCAGGAGAGCTAGCGCAGTTCTTC.

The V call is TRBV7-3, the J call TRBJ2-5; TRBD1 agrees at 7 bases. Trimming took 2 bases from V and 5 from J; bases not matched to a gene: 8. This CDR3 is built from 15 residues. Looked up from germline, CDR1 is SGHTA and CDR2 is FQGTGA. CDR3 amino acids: CASSLETGIGETQYF. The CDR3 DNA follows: TGTGCCAGCAGCTTAGAGACAGGGATCGGGGAGACCCAGTACTTC.

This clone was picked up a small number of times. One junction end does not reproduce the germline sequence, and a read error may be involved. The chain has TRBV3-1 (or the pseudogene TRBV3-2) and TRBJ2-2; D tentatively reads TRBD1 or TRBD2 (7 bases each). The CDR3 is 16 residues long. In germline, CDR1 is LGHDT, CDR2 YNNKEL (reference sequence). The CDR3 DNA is TGTGCCTGCAGCCAAGGGGGCGGGGGAAGTACGGGGGAGCTGTTTTTT. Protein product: CACSQGGGGSTGELFF.

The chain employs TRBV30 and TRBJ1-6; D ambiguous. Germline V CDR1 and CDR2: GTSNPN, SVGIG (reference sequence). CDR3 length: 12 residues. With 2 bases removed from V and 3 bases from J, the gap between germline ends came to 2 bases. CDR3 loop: CAWSYYNSPLHF. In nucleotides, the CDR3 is TGTGCCTGGAGTTACTATAATTCACCCCTCCACTTT.

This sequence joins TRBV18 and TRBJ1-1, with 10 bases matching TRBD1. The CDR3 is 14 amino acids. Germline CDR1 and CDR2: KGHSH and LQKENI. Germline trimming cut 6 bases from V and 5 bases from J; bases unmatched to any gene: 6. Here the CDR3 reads CASSGQGERTEAFF. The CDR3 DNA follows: TGTGCCAGCTCCGGACAGGGGGAGCGGACTGAAGCTTTCTTT.

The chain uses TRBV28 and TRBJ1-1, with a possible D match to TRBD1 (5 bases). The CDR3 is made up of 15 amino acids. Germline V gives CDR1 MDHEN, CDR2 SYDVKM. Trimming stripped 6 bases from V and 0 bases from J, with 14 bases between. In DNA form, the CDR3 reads TGTGCCAGCAGCCTTCCGGGGGGATTGAACACTGAAGCTTTCTTT. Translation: CASSLPGGLNTEAFF.

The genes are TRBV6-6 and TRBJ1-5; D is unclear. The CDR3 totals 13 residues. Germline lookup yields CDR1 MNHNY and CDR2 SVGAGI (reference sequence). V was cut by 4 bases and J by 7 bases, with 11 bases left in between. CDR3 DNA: TGTGCCAGCAGTTTCGGACGGGAACAGCCCCAGCATTTT. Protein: CASSFGREQPQHF.

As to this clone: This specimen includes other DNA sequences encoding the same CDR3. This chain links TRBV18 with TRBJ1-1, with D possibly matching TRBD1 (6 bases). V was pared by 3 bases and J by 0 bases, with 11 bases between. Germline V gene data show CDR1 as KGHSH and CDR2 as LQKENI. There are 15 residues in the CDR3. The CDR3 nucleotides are TGTGCCAGCTCACCCCCCACAGGGATGAACACTGAAGCTTTCTTT. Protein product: CASSPPTGMNTEAFF.

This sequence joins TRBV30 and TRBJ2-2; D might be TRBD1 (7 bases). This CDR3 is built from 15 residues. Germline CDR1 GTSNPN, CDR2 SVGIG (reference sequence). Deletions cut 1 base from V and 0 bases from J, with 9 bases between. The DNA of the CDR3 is TGTGCCTGGAGTGGCGGGACAGCGAACACCGGGGAGCTGTTTTTT. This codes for CAWSGGTANTGELFF.

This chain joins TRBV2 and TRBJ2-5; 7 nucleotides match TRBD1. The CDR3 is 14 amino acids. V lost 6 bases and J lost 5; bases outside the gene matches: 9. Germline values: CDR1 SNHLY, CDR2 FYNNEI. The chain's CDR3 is CASRNLRGPETQYF. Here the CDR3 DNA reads TGTGCCAGCAGGAACCTGAGGGGGCCGGAGACCCAGTACTTC.

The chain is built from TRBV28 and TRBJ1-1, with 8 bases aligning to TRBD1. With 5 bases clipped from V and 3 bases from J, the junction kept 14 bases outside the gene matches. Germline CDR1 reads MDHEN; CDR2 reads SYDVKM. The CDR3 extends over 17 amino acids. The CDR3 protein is CASSPPPGGALDTEAFF. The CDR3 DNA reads TGTGCCAGCAGTCCACCTCCAGGGGGCGCCTTGGACACTGAAGCTTTCTTT.

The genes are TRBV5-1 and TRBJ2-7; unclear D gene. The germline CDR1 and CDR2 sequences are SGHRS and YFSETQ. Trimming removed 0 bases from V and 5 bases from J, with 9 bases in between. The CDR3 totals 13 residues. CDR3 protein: CASSLDRMNEQYF. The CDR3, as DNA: TGCGCCAGCAGCTTGGACAGAATGAACGAGCAGTACTTC. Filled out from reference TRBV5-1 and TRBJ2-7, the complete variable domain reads KAGVTQTPRYLIKTRGQQVTLSCSPISGHRSVSWYQQTPGQGLQFLFEYFSETQRNKGNFPGRFSGRQFSNSRSEMNVSTLELGDSALYLCASSLDRMNEQYFGPGTRLTVT.

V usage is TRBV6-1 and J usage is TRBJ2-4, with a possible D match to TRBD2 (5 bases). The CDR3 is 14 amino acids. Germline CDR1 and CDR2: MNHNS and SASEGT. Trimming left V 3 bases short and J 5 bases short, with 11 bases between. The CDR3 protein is CASSEDWVENIQYF. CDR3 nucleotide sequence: TGTGCCAGCAGTGAGGACTGGGTTGAAAACATTCAGTACTTC.

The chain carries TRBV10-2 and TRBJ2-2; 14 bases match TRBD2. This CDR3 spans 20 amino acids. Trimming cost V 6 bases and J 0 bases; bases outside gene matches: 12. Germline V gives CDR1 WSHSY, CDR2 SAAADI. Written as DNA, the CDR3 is TGCGCCAGCAGGGCTGCCGGGACTAGCGGGAGAAAAGCGAACACCGGGGAGCTGTTTTTT. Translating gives CASRAAGTSGRKANTGELFF.

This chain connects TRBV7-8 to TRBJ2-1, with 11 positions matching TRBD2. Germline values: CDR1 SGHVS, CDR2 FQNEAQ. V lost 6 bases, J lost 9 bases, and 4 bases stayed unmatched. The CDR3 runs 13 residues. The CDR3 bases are TGTGCCAGCAGACTAGCGGGGGAAGGTGAGCAGTTCTTC. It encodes CASRLAGEGEQFF.

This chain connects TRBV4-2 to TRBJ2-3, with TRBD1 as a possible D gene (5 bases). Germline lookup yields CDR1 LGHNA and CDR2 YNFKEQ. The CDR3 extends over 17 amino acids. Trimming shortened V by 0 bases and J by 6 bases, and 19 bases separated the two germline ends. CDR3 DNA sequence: TGTGCCAGCAGCCAAGAAGGGGCCAGACCCTTGCCGGATACGCAGTATTTT. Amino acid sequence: CASSQEGARPLPDTQYF.